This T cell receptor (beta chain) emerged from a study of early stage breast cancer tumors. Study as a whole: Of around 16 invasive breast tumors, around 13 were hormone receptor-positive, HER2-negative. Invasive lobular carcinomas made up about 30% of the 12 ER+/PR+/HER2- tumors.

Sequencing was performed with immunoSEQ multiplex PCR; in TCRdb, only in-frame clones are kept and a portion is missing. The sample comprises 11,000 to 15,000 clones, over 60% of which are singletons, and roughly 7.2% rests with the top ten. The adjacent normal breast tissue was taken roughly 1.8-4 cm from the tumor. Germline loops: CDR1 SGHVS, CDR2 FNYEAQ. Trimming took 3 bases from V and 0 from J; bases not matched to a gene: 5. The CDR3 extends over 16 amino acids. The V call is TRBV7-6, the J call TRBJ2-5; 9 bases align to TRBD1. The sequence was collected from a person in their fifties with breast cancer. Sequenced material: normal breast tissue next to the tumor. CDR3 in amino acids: CASSFRDRANQETQYF. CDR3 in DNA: TGTGCCAGCAGCTTCCGGGACAGGGCCAACCAAGAGACCCAGTACTTC. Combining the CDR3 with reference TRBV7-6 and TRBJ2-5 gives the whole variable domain GAGVSQSPRYKVTKRGQDVALRCDPISGHVSLYWYRQALGQGPEFLTYFNYEAQQDKSGLPNDRFSAERPEGSISTLTIQRTEQRDSAMYRCASSFRDRANQETQYFGPGTRLLVL.